The rows below give T cell receptor beta chains drawn from one sample of a study of OX40 agonist ivuxolimab in advanced cancers. Some clones are missing from TCRdb's copy, which holds only in-frame ones; the method was immunoSEQ multiplex PCR. The sample holds about 150,000 clones, 85% to 95% seen once. The sequencing here drew on CD4+ or CD8+ T cells sorted from blood, taken in a trial of the OX40 agonist ivuxolimab. These receptors all come from an adult with an advanced solid tumor such as melanoma, head and neck, liver or kidney cancer. Each CDR3 is given with its conserved first and last residue. The order of the fields is D gene, J gene, V gene, CDR3 protein. A D gene is named only where the DNA matches it firmly.

>NA|TRBJ2-3|TRBV19
CASSMTATTDTQYF
>NA|TRBJ1-5|TRBV6-6
CASSYAPGNQPQHF
>TRBD1|TRBJ1-2|TRBV2
CASRLGQATYGYTF
>TRBD2|TRBJ2-3|TRBV7-9
CASKREGQSTDTQYF
>NA|TRBJ2-2|TRBV6-4
CASSDSAHGSGELFF
>NA|TRBJ1-4|TRBV28
CATAQVFNEKLFF
>NA|TRBJ2-1|TRBV25-1
CASSDYNEQFF
>NA|TRBJ2-7|TRBV5-1
CASSHRSTEFGFLNVYEQYF
>NA|TRBJ1-2|TRBV28
CASTDGTLNYGYTF
>TRBD2|TRBJ2-3|TRBV10-3
CAISERGGLSTDTQYF
>NA|TRBJ2-2|TRBV5-1
CASSFTGRTTGELFF
>TRBD1|TRBJ1-5|TRBV18
CASSPQTGGYQPQHF
>NA|TRBJ1-4|TRBV5-1
CASSLGRATNEKLFF
>NA|TRBJ2-3|TRBV5-6
CASSLGTTDTQYF
>TRBD2|TRBJ2-1|TRBV6-1
CASSVAASGGAHNEQFF
>NA|TRBJ2-2|TRBV27
CASRASGHPGELFF
>NA|TRBJ2-3|TRBV5-3
CARSDRIILSTDTQYF
>TRBD2|TRBJ2-7|TRBV6-6
CASSPLGGVYEQYF
>NA|TRBJ2-2|TRBV7-2
CASSFTTQNTGELFF
>NA|TRBJ2-1|TRBV10-3
CAIDTGSSYNEQFF
>TRBD2|TRBJ2-7|TRBV19
CASSPPGLAGPYEQYF
>TRBD2|TRBJ2-3|TRBV9
CASSVDSGGPDTQYF
>TRBD1|TRBJ1-2|TRBV5-1
CASSPRTGYGYTF
>NA|TRBJ2-7|TRBV5-6
CASSFSSSYEQYF
>TRBD2|TRBJ2-7|TRBV27
CASSLSLASSGGPTYEQYF